The 32 T cell receptor beta chains given below trace back to one sample, sequenced in a study of shared clonotypes between healthy human individuals. As defined, naive CD8 cells were CD45RO-negative and positively selected for CCR7, with terminally differentiated effector memory CD45RA+ cells excluded. Using immunoSEQ multiplex PCR, the repertoire was profiled, and TCRdb retains in-frame clones only, with some absent. The sample includes about 2.1 million clones, around 95% of them seen just once. The sample taken for sequencing was naive CD8+ T cells from PBMCs. Every receptor here comes from a man between 18 and 35 years old in good health. Some clones in this sample may be carry-over from other donors' samples.

The chain recombines TRBV6-5 with TRBJ2-2, with D possibly matching TRBD2 (6 bases). V lost 5 bases to trimming and J lost 0 bases, with 7 bases between them. Germline values: CDR1 MNHEY, CDR2 SVGAGI. CDR3 length: 14 residues. The CDR3 loop is CASSSGSNTGELFF. As DNA, the CDR3 is TGTGCCAGCAGTAGCGGGTCGAACACCGGGGAGCTGTTTTTT.

The chain uses TRBV29-1 and TRBJ2-1; 7 positions agree with TRBD2. The V and J ends lost 4 bases and 3 bases, in that order; junction bases with no gene match: 3. The germline V gene encodes CDR1 SQVTM and CDR2 ANQGSEA. CDR3 length: 13 residues. The CDR3 region has the DNA TGCAGCGTTGTGCTAGCGGTCTACAATGAGCAGTTCTTC. Protein product: CSVVLAVYNEQFF.

The chain couples TRBV27 to TRBJ1-2; no clear D gene. Trimming cost V 4 bases and J 0 bases, with 12 bases left between them. CDR3 length: 15 residues. Looked up from germline, CDR1 is MNHEY and CDR2 is SMNVEV (reference sequence). The CDR3 DNA sequence: TGTGCCAGCAGTTCACCCGGTCAGGCTAACTATGGCTACACCTTC. Translation: CASSSPGQANYGYTF.

The chain combines TRBV6-4 with TRBJ2-4; no firm D call. V lost 0 bases, J lost 0 bases, and 12 bases lay in between. CDR3 length: 17 residues. Per germline, CDR1 MRHNA and CDR2 SNTAGT. CDR3 sequence: CASSDSKLQLAKNIQYF. DNA of the CDR3: TGTGCCAGCAGTGACTCGAAGTTACAACTAGCCAAAAACATTCAGTACTTC.

The CDR3: CASSFRVSGTDTQYF. DNA for the CDR3: TGTGCCAGCAGCTTTAGGGTTAGCGGCACAGATACGCAGTATTTT. The chain carries TRBV7-9 and TRBJ2-3; TRBD2 is a possible D gene (5 bases). This CDR3 has 15 amino acids. Trimming took 3 bases from V and 1 from J, leaving 11 bases between them. Germline CDR1 is SEHNR and CDR2 is FQNEAQ (reference sequence).

J is TRBJ1-4 and V is TRBV6-1; D gene uncertain. Looked up from germline, CDR1 is MNHNS and CDR2 is SASEGT. Trimming removed 2 bases from V and 7 bases from J, with 11 bases in between. This CDR3 has 14 residues. For the CDR3, the DNA is TGTGCCAGCAGTGAACCAGGTCCGGCTGAAAAACTGTTTTTT. This translates into CASSEPGPAEKLFF.

This clone was counted only a few times. The V gene is TRBV2, the J gene TRBJ2-7; TRBD1 agrees at 8 bases. This CDR3 has 15 amino acids. Unmatched junction bases numbered 6, after V lost 3 bases and J lost 2 bases. Germline loops: CDR1 SNHLY, CDR2 FYNNEI. The CDR3 sequence: CASSEGTGYTYEQYF. The CDR3 nucleotides read TGTGCCAGCAGTGAGGGGACAGGATACACCTACGAGCAGTACTTC.

The rearrangement joins TRBV7-9 to TRBJ2-7; 9 positions agree with TRBD1. The CDR3 consists of 14 residues. V gave up 7 bases and J gave up 0 bases; unmatched junction bases: 4. CDR1 and CDR2 from the germline V gene are SEHNR and FQNEAQ (reference sequence). The CDR3, as DNA: TGTGCCAGCATAGGGACAGGGAGCTCCTACGAGCAGTACTTC. Protein sequence: CASIGTGSSYEQYF.

The chain uses TRBV6-5 and TRBJ1-1; TRBD1 might be the D (5 bases). Trimming took 0 bases from V and 5 from J, leaving 16 bases between them. Looked up from germline, CDR1 is MNHEY and CDR2 is SVGAGI. The CDR3 extends over 16 amino acids. Here the CDR3 reads CASSYSSGAGRTEAFF. The CDR3 coding sequence is TGTGCCAGCAGTTACTCGAGTGGCGCAGGGCGGACTGAAGCTTTCTTT.

This clone came up a few times. V is TRBV6-5 and J is TRBJ1-5; D call uncertain. CDR1 is MNHEY and CDR2 is SVGAGI in the germline V gene. The CDR3 length is 14 residues. The germline V and J ends were trimmed by 5 bases and 5 bases, with 13 bases remaining between them. The CDR3 sequence is CASSQGLGHQPQHF. CDR3 DNA sequence: TGTGCCAGCAGTCAAGGACTGGGCCATCAGCCCCAGCATTTT.

The chain couples TRBV5-1 to TRBJ2-7; 7 nucleotides line up with TRBD2. The V and J ends lost 5 bases and 4 bases, in that order; junction bases with no gene match: 9. Germline CDR1 is SGHRS and CDR2 is YFSETQ. CDR3 length equals 14 residues. Here the CDR3 reads CASRLRAGAYEQYF. Here the CDR3 DNA reads TGCGCCAGCAGGTTAAGGGCGGGAGCATACGAGCAGTACTTC.

The rearrangement uses TRBV28 and TRBJ1-2, with D maybe TRBD1 (5 bases). Trimming pared 4 bases from V and 8 bases from J, leaving 11 bases between. CDR1 is MDHEN and CDR2 is SYDVKM in the germline V gene. CDR3 length equals 12 residues. The CDR3 coding sequence is TGTGCCAGCAGTTGGGAAGCAGGGGGCTACACCTTC. The encoded protein is CASSWEAGGYTF.

J is TRBJ2-5 and V is TRBV6-6, with TRBD1 matching 8 bases. This CDR3 has 13 amino acids. The junction had 6 bases not matched to a gene; V was cut back by 8 bases and J by 4 bases. Germline V lookup: CDR1 MNHNY, CDR2 SVGAGI (reference sequence). DNA for the CDR3: TGTGCCAGCCAGGGGGCATGGGGAGAGACCCAGTACTTC. Residues: CASQGAWGETQYF.

The gene calls are TRBV5-1 and TRBJ1-2; D gene ambiguous. CDR3 length: 13 residues. Germline V gene lookup returns CDR1 SGHRS and CDR2 YFSETQ. The V and J ends lost 4 bases and 2 bases respectively, with 9 bases between them. CDR3 sequence: CASSLTRNYGYTF. CDR3 bases: TGCGCCAGCAGCCTAACACGAAACTATGGCTACACCTTC.

This sequence joins TRBV7-9 and TRBJ2-1; 10 bases are shared with TRBD2. The V segment lost 1 base and the J segment 15 bases; nucleotides outside the gene matches: 12. The CDR3 runs to 15 residues. Germline CDR1 is SEHNR and CDR2 is FQNEAQ (reference sequence). CDR3 bases: TGTGCCAGCAGCTTAGGGCTAGCGGGAGCCTTCGGGTTGTTCTTC. As protein: CASSLGLAGAFGLFF.

The chain employs TRBV28 and TRBJ2-1; 11 bases map to TRBD1. Germline V gene lookup returns CDR1 MDHEN and CDR2 SYDVKM. With 6 bases clipped from V and 0 bases from J, the junction kept 10 bases outside the gene matches. The CDR3 contains 18 residues. The CDR3, as DNA: TGTGCCAGCAGCCTAGTGGACAGGGGGCCGAGCTCCTACAATGAGCAGTTCTTC. The encoded protein is CASSLVDRGPSSYNEQFF.

As concerns this clone: Different DNA sequences within this sample yield the same CDR3. The J gene is TRBJ2-7, the V gene TRBV6-5; maybe TRBD2 (6 bases). Trimming took off 0 bases at V and 0 bases at J, with 6 bases between the two ends. This CDR3 region has 14 residues. The germline gives CDR1 MNHEY, CDR2 SVGAGI. CDR3 sequence (DNA): TGTGCCAGCAGTTACTCTAGCGGCTCCTACGAGCAGTACTTC. This translates into CASSYSSGSYEQYF.

This clone was seen just once. The J gene is TRBJ2-1, the V gene TRBV7-9; D possibly corresponds to TRBD2 (7 bases). The CDR3 runs 17 residues. Germline values: CDR1 SEHNR, CDR2 FQNEAQ (reference sequence). The V gene lost 5 bases and the J gene lost 8 bases, with 25 bases spanning the gap. Here the CDR3 reads CASSPRGGGRVGHEQFF. The DNA of the CDR3 is TGTGCCAGCAGCCCTAGAGGGGGGGGCAGGGTCGGTCATGAGCAGTTCTTC.

The chain joins TRBV9 to TRBJ2-2; D is ambiguous. The V and J ends lost 0 bases and 5 bases respectively, with 14 bases between them. Germline assignment: CDR1 SGDLS and CDR2 YYNGEE. The CDR3 spans 16 residues. The CDR3 region is CASSVGGGGVTGELFF. CDR3 nucleotide sequence: TGTGCCAGCAGCGTAGGTGGCGGTGGAGTGACCGGGGAGCTGTTTTTT.

The chain has TRBV6-1 and TRBJ2-7; D gene ambiguous. The CDR3 is 15 amino acids. Trimming cost V 0 bases and J 1 base, with 10 bases left between them. Germline V gives CDR1 MNHNS, CDR2 SASEGT. The CDR3 protein is CASSEAWAESYEQYF. The CDR3 region has the DNA TGTGCCAGCAGTGAAGCCTGGGCGGAGTCCTACGAGCAGTACTTC.

The chain couples TRBV7-2 to TRBJ2-7, with D maybe TRBD2 (5 bases). Trimming took 1 base from V and 6 from J, leaving 7 bases between them. CDR3 size: 12 residues. CDR1 and CDR2 (germline): SGHTA, FQGNSA. CDR3 bases: TGTGCCAGCAGCTTAGGGACTCTCGAGCAGTACTTC. Amino acids: CASSLGTLEQYF.

In the case of this clone: Other DNA sequences of this sample code for an identical CDR3. The rearrangement uses TRBV19 and TRBJ2-7; weak D call: TRBD1 (6 bases). Germline V CDR1 and CDR2: LNHDA, SQIVND (reference sequence). V was shortened by 3 bases and J by 2 bases, with 8 bases between the two germline ends. The CDR3 is 13 amino acids. For the CDR3, the DNA is TGTGCCAGTAGTATGAGACAGGCCTACGAGCAGTACTTC. This encodes CASSMRQAYEQYF.

This chain connects TRBV5-4 to TRBJ2-7; maybe TRBD2 (6 bases). The CDR3 is made up of 16 amino acids. Germline assignment: CDR1 SGHNT and CDR2 YYREEE (reference sequence). The germline V and J ends were trimmed by 2 bases and 4 bases, with 19 bases remaining between them. CDR3 loop: CASSFRRELRKYEQYF. DNA for the CDR3: TGTGCCAGCAGCTTCCGCCGGGAGCTGAGGAAATACGAGCAGTACTTC.

In regard to this clone: Other DNA variants within this sample encode the same CDR3. This chain links TRBV27 with TRBJ2-5; D gene uncertain. The germline V gene has CDR1 MNHEY and CDR2 SMNVEV (reference sequence). V dropped 3 bases and J dropped 1 base, with 6 bases sitting between them. The CDR3 is 13 amino acids. The CDR3 spells CASSFNSQETQYF. CDR3 bases: TGTGCCAGCAGTTTTAACAGCCAAGAGACCCAGTACTTC.

In the case of this clone: Additional DNA sequences in this sample encode the identical CDR3. The genes are TRBV9 and TRBJ1-5, with TRBD1 matching over 7 bases. Germline V gene sequence: CDR1 SGDLS, CDR2 YYNGEE. With 3 bases clipped from V and 3 bases from J, the junction kept 3 bases outside the gene matches. The CDR3 has 14 amino acids. The CDR3 protein is CASSGGTDNQPQHF. As DNA, the CDR3 is TGTGCCAGCAGCGGGGGGACAGACAATCAGCCCCAGCATTTT.

The chain links TRBV30 to TRBJ1-5; unclear D gene. Trimming removed 1 base at V and 2 bases at J, with 9 bases between. Germline V gene sequence: CDR1 GTSNPN, CDR2 SVGIG (reference sequence). The CDR3 contains 14 residues. The CDR3 loop reads CAWSGGVGNQPQHF. The CDR3 DNA reads as TGTGCCTGGAGTGGCGGGGTCGGCAATCAGCCCCAGCATTTT.

Of note for this clone: A read error may produce the germline difference seen at one junction end. The chain is built from TRBV7-2 and TRBJ2-7, with D possibly matching TRBD2 (5 bases). CDR3 length equals 14 residues. Per germline, CDR1 SGHTA and CDR2 FQGNSA. CDR3: CASILEGSSYEQYF. CDR3 DNA sequence: TGTGCCAGCATCTTAGAGGGAAGCTCCTACGAGCAGTACTTC.

The chain is built from TRBV7-2 and TRBJ2-2; no definite D call. The CDR3 is made up of 14 amino acids. Trimming took 3 bases from V and 3 from J, leaving 8 bases between them. Germline V gene sequence: CDR1 SGHTA, CDR2 FQGNSA. CDR3 protein: CASSFRRDTGELFF. In nucleotides, the CDR3 is TGTGCCAGCAGCTTTAGACGGGACACCGGGGAGCTGTTTTTT.

The chain's CDR3 is CASSEVGTSGKETQYF. The DNA for the CDR3 is TGTGCCAGCAGTGAAGTAGGAACTAGCGGAAAAGAGACCCAGTACTTC. The chain carries TRBV25-1 and TRBJ2-5; 8 positions agree with TRBD2. Per germline, CDR1 MGHDK and CDR2 SYGVNS. The V segment lost 2 bases and the J segment 3 bases; nucleotides outside the gene matches: 8. The CDR3 consists of 16 residues.

V and J are TRBV28 and TRBJ1-5, with TRBD1 matching 8 bases. CDR3 length equals 16 residues. The germline V gene encodes CDR1 MDHEN and CDR2 SYDVKM. V gave up 6 bases and J gave up 2 bases; unmatched junction bases: 9. The CDR3 nucleotides read TGTGCCAGCAGGCCCGACAGGGGAGCGGGCAATCAGCCCCAGCATTTT. Protein: CASRPDRGAGNQPQHF. Full variable domain (rest looked up from reference TRBV28 and TRBJ1-5): DVKVTQSSRYLVKRTGEKVFLECVQDMDHENMFWYRQDPGLGLRLIYFSYDVKMKEKGDIPEGYSVSREKKERFSLILESASTNQTSMYLCASRPDRGAGNQPQHFGDGTRLSIL.

The rearrangement uses TRBV27 and TRBJ2-5, with TRBD2 matching over 7 bases. Germline CDR1 reads MNHEY; CDR2 reads SMNVEV (reference sequence). J was trimmed by 7 bases and V by 3 bases; bases with no gene match: 8. The length of the CDR3 is 14 residues. The CDR3 region has the DNA TGTGCCAGCAGTTTGGGGCTAGCGGAACGGACCCAGTACTTC. Protein: CASSLGLAERTQYF.

The V call is TRBV4-1, the J call TRBJ2-7, with D unclear. The V end was cut by 1 base, the J end by 0 bases, with 10 bases between. The V gene's germline CDR1 is MGHRA and CDR2 YSYEKL. CDR3 length: 15 residues. The DNA for the CDR3 is TGCGCCAGCAGCCAAGTAGTCGGTAGCTCCTACGAGCAGTACTTC. It yields the protein CASSQVVGSSYEQYF.